This is a list of T cell receptor beta chains from one sample in a study of blood T cell repertoires in COVID-19. Libraries were prepared by immunoSEQ multiplex PCR; TCRdb keeps only in-frame clonotypes and omits some of them. The table includes about 670,000 clones, about 87% detected once. Specimen: peripheral blood. Receptors originate from a woman between 18 and 29 years old with acute or convalescent COVID-19. Both conserved end residues are part of each CDR3. The order of the fields is V gene, D gene, clone size, J gene, CDR3 DNA, CDR3 protein. D genes are given only for firm matches. Clone size is shown for a subset of rows, as once, few, many or a class of expanded clone.

v_call: TRBV7-6
d_call: .
clone_size: .
j_call: TRBJ2-3
cdr3_nt: TGTGCCAGCAGCTTAGAATTAGCGACAGATACGCAGTATTTT
cdr3_aa: CASSLELATDTQYF

v_call: TRBV7-2
d_call: .
clone_size: .
j_call: TRBJ1-2
cdr3_nt: TGTGCCAGCAGCTTAGTCGCAGGGAACTATGGCTACACCTTC
cdr3_aa: CASSLVAGNYGYTF

v_call: TRBV6-4
d_call: TRBD1
clone_size: .
j_call: TRBJ1-6
cdr3_nt: TGTGCCAGCAGTACCGGGACAGGCGGTAATTCACCCCTCCACTTT
cdr3_aa: CASSTGTGGNSPLHF

v_call: TRBV5-1
d_call: TRBD1
clone_size: .
j_call: TRBJ1-2
cdr3_nt: TGCGCCAGCCCACATTGCTCGAACCGGGACAGGTCCCCTCTAGGGGGCTACACCTTC
cdr3_aa: CASPHCSNRDRSPLGGYTF

v_call: TRBV14
d_call: .
clone_size: .
j_call: TRBJ2-7
cdr3_nt: TGTGCCAGCAGCTCCTTGGGGGCGATGGTCTCCGAGCAGTACTTC
cdr3_aa: CASSSLGAMVSEQYF

v_call: TRBV11-1
d_call: TRBD1
clone_size: .
j_call: TRBJ2-7
cdr3_nt: TGTGCCAGCAGCCAACGGACAGGGGCCGACGAGCAGTACTTC
cdr3_aa: CASSQRTGADEQYF

v_call: TRBV4-1
d_call: .
clone_size: .
j_call: TRBJ2-3
cdr3_nt: TGCGCCAGCAGCTCCCGGGACAAGACCCCGGGTACGCAGTATTTT
cdr3_aa: CASSSRDKTPGTQYF

v_call: TRBV19
d_call: .
clone_size: .
j_call: TRBJ2-4
cdr3_nt: TGTGCCAGTAGTATGCGGGGAACCAAAAACATTCAGTACTTC
cdr3_aa: CASSMRGTKNIQYF

v_call: TRBV5-1
d_call: TRBD1
clone_size: .
j_call: TRBJ1-2
cdr3_nt: TGCGCCAGCAGCCGGGGACAGGGCGTCACCTACACCTTC
cdr3_aa: CASSRGQGVTYTF

v_call: TRBV5-1
d_call: .
clone_size: once
j_call: TRBJ2-7
cdr3_nt: TGCGCCAGCACCCTAGGACTGGACTACGAGCAGTACTTC
cdr3_aa: CASTLGLDYEQYF

v_call: TRBV11-2
d_call: TRBD2
clone_size: .
j_call: TRBJ2-3
cdr3_nt: TGTGCCAGCAGCCCGCCTTCTAGCGGGGTAGATACGCAGTATTTT
cdr3_aa: CASSPPSSGVDTQYF

v_call: TRBV2
d_call: .
clone_size: .
j_call: TRBJ2-7
cdr3_nt: TGTGCCAGCAGTGATAACGCGGGGTGGGAGCAGTACTTC
cdr3_aa: CASSDNAGWEQYF

v_call: TRBV5-6
d_call: .
clone_size: .
j_call: TRBJ1-2
cdr3_nt: TGTGCCAGCAGCTTGAACCCGGGGCAGGGGATCTATGGCTACACCTTC
cdr3_aa: CASSLNPGQGIYGYTF

v_call: TRBV9
d_call: .
clone_size: once
j_call: TRBJ1-2
cdr3_nt: TGTGCCAGCAGCGTTGGAGGTCGGAGTCCCCGACCCTACTTC
cdr3_aa: CASSVGGRSPRPYF

v_call: TRBV9
d_call: TRBD2
clone_size: .
j_call: TRBJ2-3
cdr3_nt: TGTGCCAGCAGCGTAGCTGGAACTAGCGCGAAATACACAGATACGCAGTATTTT
cdr3_aa: CASSVAGTSAKYTDTQYF

v_call: TRBV7-9
d_call: TRBD1
clone_size: .
j_call: TRBJ1-3
cdr3_nt: TGTGCCAGCATCGGACAGGGGGGAAACACCATATATTTT
cdr3_aa: CASIGQGGNTIYF